These 24 T cell receptor beta chains were all obtained from the same sample, sequenced in a study of CXCR3-negative and CXCR3-positive naive CD8 T cells. Study-level results: The study found more hydrophobic TRB CDR3s in CXCR3-positive naive cells than in CXCR3-negative naive cells.

Through 5' RACE with UMI labels, the TRB cDNA libraries were prepared. TCRdb reprocessed the 5' RACE reads, keeping one entry per CDR3 protein, no DNA. In all, the sample yields around 88,000 distinct CDR3 sequences. Their cognate antigens are unknown. Sequences were obtained from naive CXCR3+ CD8+ T cells from blood. Stated subset: CD45RO-CCR7+CD27+CD95- naive CD8+ T cells expressing CXCR3 (TNR3+). The source of these receptors is a human donor in good health. Some clones in this sample may be carry-over from other donors' samples.

The chain uses TRBV13 and TRBJ2-1; the D call of TRBD2 rests on TCRdb alone, since no DNA is present to check it. This CDR3 has 18 amino acids. Germline CDR1 is PRHDT and CDR2 is FYEKMQ (reference sequence). The chain's CDR3 is CASSLGYGLGSSYNEQFF.

The CDR3: CASRTGTLNTGELFF. The V gene is TRBV9, the J gene TRBJ2-2; without DNA, the TCRdb call of TRBD1 cannot be checked. CDR1 is SGDLS, CDR2 YYNGEE, per germline. The CDR3 consists of 15 residues.

The rearrangement links TRBV20-1 to TRBJ1-2; TCRdb selects TRBD1, and the lack of DNA leaves this call unchecked. Germline CDR1 DFQATT, CDR2 SNEGSKA (reference sequence). The CDR3 extends over 15 amino acids. The CDR3 loop is CSAREPRGFGYGYTF.

This rearrangement joins TRBV7-8 to TRBJ2-5; the TCRdb D gene call, TRBD2, has no DNA to confirm it. The CDR3 is made up of 15 amino acids. CDR1 is SGHVS and CDR2 is FQNEAQ in the germline V gene. CDR3 region: CASSFNRDFEETQYF.

The chain combines TRBV3-1 with TRBJ2-1; TCRdb's D gene call, TRBD1, goes unchecked for lack of DNA. The CDR3 totals 16 residues. Germline CDR1 is LGHDT and CDR2 is YNNKEL (reference sequence). The CDR3: CASSRDREFAYNEQFF.

The chain couples TRBV15 to TRBJ2-5; the D call of TRBD1 rests on TCRdb alone, since no DNA is present to check it. The CDR3 runs 13 residues. Germline assignment: CDR1 LNHNV and CDR2 YYDKDF (reference sequence). CDR3 region: CATSRDQGETQYF.

This chain joins TRBV27 and TRBJ2-7; as DNA is missing, the TRBD1 call by TCRdb cannot be tested. The CDR3 contains 14 residues. Germline V lookup: CDR1 MNHEY, CDR2 SMNVEV (reference sequence). CDR3 in amino acids: CASSLGTWLTEQYF.

The chain uses TRBV7-2 and TRBJ1-1. This CDR3 has 15 residues. Germline V lookup: CDR1 SGHTA, CDR2 FQGNSA. The CDR3 loop reads CASSFFEEGITEAFF. The whole variable domain, remainder taken from reference TRBV7-2 and TRBJ1-1, is GAGVSQSPSNKVTEKGKDVELRCDPISGHTALYWYRQSLGQGLEFLIYFQGNSAPDKSGLPSDRFSAERTGGSVSTLTIQRTQQEDSAVYLCASSFFEEGITEAFFGQGTRLTVV.

The CDR3 is CSAREEGARYNSPLHF. The chain recombines TRBV20-1 with TRBJ1-6; TCRdb lists TRBD1, though no DNA is available to test this call. CDR3 length equals 16 residues. Per germline, CDR1 DFQATT and CDR2 SNEGSKA (reference sequence).

The chain couples TRBV28 to TRBJ2-7; the TCRdb D gene call, TRBD2, has no DNA to confirm it. Germline loops: CDR1 MDHEN, CDR2 SYDVKM. The CDR3 has 15 amino acids. The CDR3 sequence: CASSSPGQAFIEQYF.

This CDR3 reads CASSSYREGLDTQYF. The chain links TRBV6-2 or TRBV6-3 to TRBJ2-3; TCRdb indicates TRBD2, and absent DNA this call remains unverified. The length of the CDR3 is 15 residues. Germline values: CDR1 MNHEY, CDR2 SVGEGT.

The V gene is TRBV5-6, the J gene TRBJ2-1; TCRdb's D call of TRBD1 is untestable without DNA. In germline, CDR1 is SGHDT, CDR2 YYEEEE. The CDR3 consists of 14 residues. The CDR3 sequence: CASSQTGFGNEQFF. Drawing the rest from reference TRBV5-6 and TRBJ2-1, the complete variable domain is DAGVTQSPTHLIKTRGQQVTLRCSPKSGHDTVSWYQQALGQGPQFIFQYYEEEERQRGNFPDRFSGHQFPNYSSELNVNALLLGDSALYLCASSQTGFGNEQFFGPGTRLTVL.

The rearrangement joins TRBV6-5 to TRBJ1-2. CDR3 length equals 13 residues. Germline V CDR1 and CDR2: MNHEY, SVGAGI. The CDR3 here is CASTPQISYGYTF.

V usage is TRBV27 and J usage is TRBJ2-7; the TRBD2 assignment by TCRdb is unverifiable without DNA. The length of the CDR3 is 14 residues. Germline loops: CDR1 MNHEY, CDR2 SMNVEV (reference sequence). CDR3 sequence: CASSPLAGGLEQYF.

The chain joins TRBV7-2 to TRBJ2-7; without DNA, the TCRdb call of TRBD1 cannot be checked. The CDR3 is made up of 15 amino acids. Germline V gives CDR1 SGHTA, CDR2 FQGNSA. The CDR3 reads CASSLVGTGTYEQYF. Full variable domain (outside the CDR3, taken from reference TRBV7-2 and TRBJ2-7): GAGVSQSPSNKVTEKGKDVELRCDPISGHTALYWYRQSLGQGLEFLIYFQGNSAPDKSGLPSDRFSAERTGGSVSTLTIQRTQQEDSAVYLCASSLVGTGTYEQYFGPGTRLTVT.

The genes are TRBV28 and TRBJ2-5; TCRdb names TRBD1, which stays unverified in the absence of DNA. The CDR3 is 16 residues long. The germline V gene has CDR1 MDHEN and CDR2 SYDVKM. CDR3 loop: CASSPRQGAAAETQYF.

This chain joins TRBV19 and TRBJ1-1. This CDR3 region has 16 residues. The V gene's germline CDR1 is LNHDA and CDR2 SQIVND (reference sequence). This CDR3 reads CASSMYYLAQNTEAFF.

J is TRBJ2-7 and V is TRBV28; TCRdb outputs TRBD1, but without DNA this stays unchecked. The CDR3 extends over 14 amino acids. Germline-derived CDR1 and CDR2 are MDHEN and SYDVKM. CDR3 residues: CASSWGRRHYEQYF.

The rearrangement links TRBV29-1 to TRBJ1-2; TCRdb calls TRBD1, which cannot be checked without DNA. The CDR3 totals 16 residues. Germline CDR1 and CDR2: SQVTM and ANQGSEA. The chain's CDR3 is CSVATGTPRDGGGYTF.

The rearrangement links TRBV20-1 to TRBJ2-7; the D call from TCRdb, TRBD1, cannot be confirmed without DNA. CDR3 length: 13 amino acids. Germline assignment: CDR1 DFQATT and CDR2 SNEGSKA (reference sequence). The CDR3 reads CSARDTESYEQYF.

The V and J genes are TRBV7-9 and TRBJ1-6. Germline V gene sequence: CDR1 SEHNR, CDR2 FQNEAQ (reference sequence). The CDR3 loop spans 14 amino acids. CDR3: CASSLDSGNSPLHF.

The chain combines TRBV4-2 with TRBJ2-5; absent DNA, TCRdb's TRBD1 call cannot be checked. CDR1 and CDR2 from the germline V gene are LGHNA and YNFKEQ. The CDR3 runs to 14 residues. The CDR3 reads CASSPQRTEETQYF.

The chain uses TRBV7-9 and TRBJ2-2; TCRdb names TRBD1, which stays unverified in the absence of DNA. The CDR3 contains 17 residues. The germline V gene encodes CDR1 SEHNR and CDR2 FQNEAQ (reference sequence). The CDR3 spells CASSLVGRGAGTGELFF.

The V call is TRBV6-5, the J call TRBJ2-1; absent DNA, TCRdb's TRBD2 call cannot be checked. Germline CDR1 MNHEY, CDR2 SVGAGI. The CDR3 spans 14 residues. The CDR3 spells CASSYQRGYNEQFF.